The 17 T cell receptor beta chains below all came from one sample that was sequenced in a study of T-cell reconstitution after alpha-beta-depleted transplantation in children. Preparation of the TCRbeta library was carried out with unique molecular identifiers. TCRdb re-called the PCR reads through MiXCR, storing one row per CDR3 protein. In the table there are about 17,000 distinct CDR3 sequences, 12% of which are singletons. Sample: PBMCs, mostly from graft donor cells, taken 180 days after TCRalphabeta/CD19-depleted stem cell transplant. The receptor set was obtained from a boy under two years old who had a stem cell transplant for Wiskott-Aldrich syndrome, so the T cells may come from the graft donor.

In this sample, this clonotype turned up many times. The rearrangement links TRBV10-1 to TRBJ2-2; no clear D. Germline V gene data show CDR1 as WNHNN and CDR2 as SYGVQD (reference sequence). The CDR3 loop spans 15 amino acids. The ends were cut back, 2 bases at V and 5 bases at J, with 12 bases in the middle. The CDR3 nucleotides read TGCGCCAGCAGTGAGGCCAATGTATTTACCGGGGAGCTGTTTTTT. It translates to CASSEANVFTGELFF.

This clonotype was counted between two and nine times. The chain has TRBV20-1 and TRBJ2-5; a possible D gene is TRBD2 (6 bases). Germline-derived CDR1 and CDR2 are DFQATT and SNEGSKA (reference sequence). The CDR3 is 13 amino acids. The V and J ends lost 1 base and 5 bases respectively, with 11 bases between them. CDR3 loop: CSARGGGVETQYF. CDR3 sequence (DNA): TGCAGTGCTAGAGGTGGAGGGGTGGAGACCCAGTACTTC.

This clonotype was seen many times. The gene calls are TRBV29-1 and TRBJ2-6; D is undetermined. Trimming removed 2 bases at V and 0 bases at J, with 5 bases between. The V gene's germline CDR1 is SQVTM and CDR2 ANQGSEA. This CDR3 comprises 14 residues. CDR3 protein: CSVEQSSGANVLTF. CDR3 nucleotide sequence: TGCAGCGTTGAACAGAGCTCTGGGGCCAACGTCCTGACTTTC.

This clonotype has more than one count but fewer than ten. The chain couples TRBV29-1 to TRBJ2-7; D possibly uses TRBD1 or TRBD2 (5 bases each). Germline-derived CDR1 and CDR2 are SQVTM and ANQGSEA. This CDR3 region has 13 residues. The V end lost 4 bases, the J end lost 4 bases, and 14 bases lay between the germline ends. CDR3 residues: CSVGGSLTYEQYF. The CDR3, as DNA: TGCAGCGTTGGGGGGTCATTAACGTACGAGCAGTACTTC.

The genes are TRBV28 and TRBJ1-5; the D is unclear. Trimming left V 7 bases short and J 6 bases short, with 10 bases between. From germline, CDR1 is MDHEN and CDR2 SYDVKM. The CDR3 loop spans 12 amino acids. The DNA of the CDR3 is TGTGCCAGCACCCCCGATCTTCAGCCCCAGCATTTT. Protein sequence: CASTPDLQPQHF.

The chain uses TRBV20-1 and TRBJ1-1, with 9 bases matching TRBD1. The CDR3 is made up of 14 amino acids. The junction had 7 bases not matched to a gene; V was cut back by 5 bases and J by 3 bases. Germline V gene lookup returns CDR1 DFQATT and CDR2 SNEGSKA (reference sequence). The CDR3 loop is CSAGGQGGYTEAFF. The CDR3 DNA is TGCAGTGCTGGGGGACAGGGCGGTTACACTGAAGCTTTCTTT.

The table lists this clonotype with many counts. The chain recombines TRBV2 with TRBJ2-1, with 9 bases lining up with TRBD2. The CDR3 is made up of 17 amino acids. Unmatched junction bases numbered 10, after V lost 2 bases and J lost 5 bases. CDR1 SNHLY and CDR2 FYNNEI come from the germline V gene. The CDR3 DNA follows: TGTGCCAGCAGTGAAACCCCTGAAGTAGCGGGGGACAATGAGCAGTTCTTC. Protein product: CASSETPEVAGDNEQFF.

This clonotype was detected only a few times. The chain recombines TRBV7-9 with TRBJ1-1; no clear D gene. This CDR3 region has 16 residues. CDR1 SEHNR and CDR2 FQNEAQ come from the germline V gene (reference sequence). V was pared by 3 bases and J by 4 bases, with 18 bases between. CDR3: CASSFPARNWGTEAFF. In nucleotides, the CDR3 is TGTGCCAGCAGCTTCCCGGCCCGCAACTGGGGCACTGAAGCTTTCTTT.

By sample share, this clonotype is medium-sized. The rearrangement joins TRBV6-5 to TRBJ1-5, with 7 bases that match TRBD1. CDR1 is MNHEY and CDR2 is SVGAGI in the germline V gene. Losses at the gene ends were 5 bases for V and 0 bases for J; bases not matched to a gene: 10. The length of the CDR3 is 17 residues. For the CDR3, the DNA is TGTGCCAGCAGTAGACGGCGGACAGGATATAGCAATCAGCCCCAGCATTTT. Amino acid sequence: CASSRRRTGYSNQPQHF.

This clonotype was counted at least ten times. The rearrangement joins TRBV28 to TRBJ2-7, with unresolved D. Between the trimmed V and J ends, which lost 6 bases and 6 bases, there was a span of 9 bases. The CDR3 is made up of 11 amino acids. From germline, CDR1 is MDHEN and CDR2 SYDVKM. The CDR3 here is CASRIIGEQYF. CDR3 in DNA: TGTGCCAGCAGAATTATAGGCGAGCAGTACTTC. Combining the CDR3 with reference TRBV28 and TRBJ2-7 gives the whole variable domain DVKVTQSSRYLVKRTGEKVFLECVQDMDHENMFWYRQDPGLGLRLIYFSYDVKMKEKGDIPEGYSVSREKKERFSLILESASTNQTSMYLCASRIIGEQYFGPGTRLTVT.

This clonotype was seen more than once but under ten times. CDR3 residues: CASSKGPFDEQFF. The CDR3 DNA follows: TGTGCCAGCAGTAAAGGACCCTTCGATGAGCAGTTCTTC. The chain links TRBV2 to TRBJ2-1; D ambiguous. This CDR3 region has 13 residues. CDR1 is SNHLY, CDR2 FYNNEI, per germline. With 5 bases removed from V and 8 bases from J, the gap between germline ends came to 13 bases.

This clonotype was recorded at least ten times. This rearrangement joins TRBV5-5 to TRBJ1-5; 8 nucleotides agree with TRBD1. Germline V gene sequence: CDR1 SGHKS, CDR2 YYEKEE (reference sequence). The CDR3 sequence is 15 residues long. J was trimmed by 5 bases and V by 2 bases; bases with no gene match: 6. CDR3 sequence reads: CASSFYKTGDQPQHF. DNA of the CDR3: TGTGCCAGCAGCTTTTACAAGACAGGGGATCAGCCCCAGCATTTT.

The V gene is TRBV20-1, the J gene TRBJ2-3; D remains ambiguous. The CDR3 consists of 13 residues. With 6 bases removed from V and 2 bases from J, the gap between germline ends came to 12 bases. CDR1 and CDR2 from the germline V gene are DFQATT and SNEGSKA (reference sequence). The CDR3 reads CSATDEYTDTQYF. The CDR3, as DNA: TGCAGTGCAACGGATGAATACACAGATACGCAGTATTTT.

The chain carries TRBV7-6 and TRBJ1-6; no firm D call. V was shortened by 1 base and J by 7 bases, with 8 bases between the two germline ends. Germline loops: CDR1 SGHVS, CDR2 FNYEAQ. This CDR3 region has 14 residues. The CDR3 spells CASSLGGENSPLHF. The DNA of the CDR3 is TGTGCCAGCAGCTTAGGTGGGGAGAATTCACCCCTCCACTTT.

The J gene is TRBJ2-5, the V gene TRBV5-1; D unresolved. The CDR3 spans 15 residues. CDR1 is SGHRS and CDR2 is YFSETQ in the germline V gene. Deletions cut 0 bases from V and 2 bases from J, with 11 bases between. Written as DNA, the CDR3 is TGCGCCAGCAGCTTGGCCCCGACAATTCAAGAGACCCAGTACTTC. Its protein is CASSLAPTIQETQYF.

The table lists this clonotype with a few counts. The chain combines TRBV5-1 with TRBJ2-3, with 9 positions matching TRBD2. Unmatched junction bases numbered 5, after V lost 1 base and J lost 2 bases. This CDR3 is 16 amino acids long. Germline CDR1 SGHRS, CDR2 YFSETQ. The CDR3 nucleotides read TGCGCCAGCAGCTTGAGACTAGCGGAGTTCACAGATACGCAGTATTTT. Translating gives CASSLRLAEFTDTQYF.

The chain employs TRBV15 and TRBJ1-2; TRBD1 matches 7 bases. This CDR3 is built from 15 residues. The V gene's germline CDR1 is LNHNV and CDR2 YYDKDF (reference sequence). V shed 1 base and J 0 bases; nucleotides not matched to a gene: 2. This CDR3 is CATSRGDSSNYGYTF. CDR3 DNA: TGTGCCACCAGCAGAGGGGACAGTTCTAACTATGGCTACACCTTC.